This TCR beta chain is from a study of cytomegalovirus exposure and HLA in healthy donors. The PCR had 60 Vbeta and 13 Jbeta primers. The table came from immunoSEQ multiplex PCR; TCRdb's copy has only in-frame clones and leaves some out. Of about 160,000 clones in the sample, roughly 77% were seen once. The V gene's germline CDR1 is LNHDA and CDR2 SQIVND (reference sequence). V was clipped by 7 bases and J by 8 bases, with 17 bases between them. The length of the CDR3 is 13 residues. A word on this clone: Antigen unknown.

Study-level results: Confirmation in vitro established that a few CMV-associated chains were specific for CMV antigens. In a later analysis, a genetic analysis reported fewer productive-TCR N-insertions in an Asian-associated ancestry cluster than the cohort average.

This rearrangement joins TRBV19 to TRBJ1-2, with D possibly TRBD1 on 5 matching bases. Material: PBMCs. The sequence came from a woman aged 18 to 35 in good health and CMV-seronegative. CDR3 sequence: CASKGNPVGGYTF. The CDR3 nucleotides are TGTGCCAGTAAGGGGAACCCCGTCGGAGGCTACACCTTC.